The source of this TCR beta chain is a study of blood T cell repertoires in COVID-19 (dated by TCRdb to about 2020). For the wider study: Samples from collaborators originated in the United States, Italy and Spain and spanned both the acute and convalescent phases of COVID-19. Subjects who had been exposed to COVID-19, were actively infected with it, or had recovered from it provided the deeply sampled blood TCRbeta repertoires that made up the dataset. The samples were drawn from the first 160 participants of the ongoing ImmuneRACE study and from under 1,500 subjects provided by 6 global collaborators. A de-identified subject ID, COVID-19 status, age in years and sex were almost always included in the sample metadata. The material from the prospective study consisted of cDNA or gDNA derived from T cells, B-cell-depleted T cells, or PBMCs. Where available, HLA class I and class II types were taken from metadata supplied by the sample provider and were not determined by assay-based typing. A freely available public database, intended as a resource for researchers studying the immune response to SARS-CoV-2, is where the repertoires were released. Broader findings and caveats from the paper: How much clinical and demographic metadata was included differed by source and by participant, and the metadata was provided uncurated.

Measured from the cysteine to the phenylalanine, the CDR3 is 11 residues long. Of all the DNA, just the CDR3 is kept, 33 bases in frame from base 1. For CDR1 and CDR2, the germline V gene (reference sequence) lists DFQATT and SNEGSKA. One collaborating source in Seattle enrolled patients while the patients were actively infected and followed the patients over time throughout the course of disease. The collaborating institutions used their own protocols to collect whole blood in K2EDTA tubes. For TCRbeta analysis, collaborators shipped samples as frozen whole blood, isolated PBMCs, or DNA extracted from either of those sample types. TCRbeta CDR3 regions were amplified from genomic DNA using the immunoSEQ Assay, a bias-controlled multiplex PCR. For the original study's pipeline: Within the assay, amplification of reference gene primers was used to estimate how many nucleated cells each sample contained. Sequence reads were collapsed and filtered to measure the absolute abundance of every unique TCRbeta CDR3 rearrangement. For each sample, productive Simpson clonality was calculated as the square root of Simpson's diversity index across productive rearrangements. Entries here come from immuneACCESS through TCRdb and include only in-frame sequences with V and J called. Some clones fail to appear in such tables; in the studies checked, an unresolved V gene covers under half of the shortfall, and the cause of the remainder is unknown. V and J calls and clone size follow that table, whereas D and trimming were derived from the DNA. For this sample there are some 180,000 clones; roughly 84% appear just once. 6.5% to 7.5% of the sample lies in the top ten.

Comment on this clone: Which antigen it targets is not known. No quality values exist for individual bases; no much larger clone is one base distant.

The sample was peripheral blood. The V and J genes are TRBV20-1 and TRBJ1-2; the D gene cannot be resolved reliably. This TCR derives from a woman between 40 and 50 years old with COVID-19, enrolled during active disease. The CDR3 region reads CSWLGAYGYTF. Read as DNA, the sequence is TGCAGCTGGCTAGGCGCCTATGGCTACACCTTC.